The sequence of this T cell receptor (beta chain) was determined in a study of response to subunit inactivated influenza vaccine. TCRdb reprocessed the RT-PCR reads with MiXCR, giving one entry per CDR3 protein. The data hold approximately 530,000 distinct CDR3 sequences, with around 8% observed a single time. Whole-study findings and limits: Each seasonal influenza vaccination recruits few new T cells, the authors suggested.

This clonotype was counted a single time. Its specificity is unknown. Its ends do not fully match the called genes, so a read error is possible. The sequencing used PBMCs from blood, collected roughly 24 months after vaccination. The clonotype originates from a man aged 50 to 75 who received an inactivated influenza vaccine.

The CDR3 DNA follows: TGCGCCAGCAGCGCGGGGACTAGCGGCCTCTACAATGAGCAGGTCTTC. Encoded protein: CASSAGTSGLYNEQVF. V gene TRBV5-1 combines with J gene TRBJ2-1; TRBD2 aligns across 11 bases. CDR3 length: 16 residues. Germline lookup yields CDR1 SGHRS and CDR2 YFSETQ. Looking up the rest from reference TRBV5-1 and TRBJ2-1 gives the full variable domain: KAGVTQTPRYLIKTRGQQVTLSCSPISGHRSVSWYQQTPGQGLQFLFEYFSETQRNKGNFPGRFSGRQFSNSRSEMNVSTLELGDSALYLCASSAGTSGLYNEQVFGPGTRLTVL.